Listed below are T cell receptor beta chains from one sample, sequenced in a study of blood T cell repertoires in COVID-19. Profiling relied on immunoSEQ multiplex PCR, and the TCRdb table lists in-frame clones only, not all of them. The table shows roughly 320,000 clones, with 85% to 90% occurring only once. Sequencing input: PBMCs or T cells enriched from blood (not recorded which). These receptors were taken from a man aged 25-45 years who had recovered from COVID-19. The CDR3 runs from the conserved cysteine through the conserved F or W. Fields, in order: D gene, V gene, clone size, J gene, CDR3 protein, CDR3 DNA. A D gene is named only where the DNA matches it firmly. The size of a clone is reported for some rows only, either as once, few or many, or as a class for expanded clones.

-	TRBV28	few	TRBJ2-2	CASSFGRVNTGELFF	TGTGCCAGCAGTTTCGGCAGGGTTAACACCGGGGAGCTGTTTTTT
TRBD1	TRBV7-9	-	TRBJ2-3	CASSSTGAGDTQYF	TGTGCCAGCAGCTCGACAGGGGCTGGAGATACGCAGTATTTT
TRBD1	TRBV6-5	-	TRBJ2-7	CASSKKGQADYEQYF	TGTGCCAGCAGTAAGAAGGGACAGGCGGACTACGAGCAGTACTTC
TRBD1	TRBV6-1	-	TRBJ2-7	CATREGTAKYEQYF	TGTGCCACCAGGGAAGGGACAGCGAAGTACGAGCAGTACTTC
-	TRBV19	-	TRBJ2-7	CASTPGTSYEQYF	TGTGCCAGTACCCCCGGGACTTCATACGAGCAGTACTTC
-	TRBV5-1	once	TRBJ1-1	CASSYLRGADTEAFF	TGCGCCAGCAGCTACCTTCGGGGGGCGGACACTGAAGCTTTCTTT
-	TRBV24-1	-	TRBJ1-2	CATSDQGQHYGGYTF	TGTGCCACCAGTGATCAAGGACAGCATTATGGTGGCTACACCTTC
-	TRBV7-2	-	TRBJ2-1	CASSFNMGGAYNEQFF	TGTGCCAGCAGCTTCAATATGGGCGGGGCATACAATGAGCAGTTCTTC
TRBD1	TRBV27	-	TRBJ2-5	CASSLGQGGETQYF	TGTGCCAGCAGTCTCGGACAGGGAGGAGAGACCCAGTACTTC
TRBD1	TRBV6-4	-	TRBJ2-5	CASTPDRLETQYF	TGTGCCAGCACCCCGGACAGGTTGGAGACCCAGTACTTC
-	TRBV27	-	TRBJ2-7	CASSSNVGGSYEQYF	TGTGCCAGCAGTAGCAACGTGGGAGGATCCTACGAGCAGTACTTC